The clone carrying this T cell receptor (beta chain) was seen more than once but under ten times. As yet, its antigen is unknown. The entry originates in a study of T cell repertoires in aging, cancer and after chemotherapy. The study's findings and limits: Compared with age-matched healthy donors, untreated hematological or solid cancer patients showed higher blood TCR clonality.

TRB rearrangements spanning V, D and J were amplified using mixed TRB-A/B primers. One entry per CDR3 protein results from TCRdb running MiXCR on the multiplex PCR reads. The table has just under 9,500 distinct CDR3 sequences, around a quarter seen once. Amplification of TCR beta used genomic DNA extracted from peripheral blood. The specimen sequenced was blood. This receptor was obtained from a human donor with a blood cancer. The donor label of this sample is uncertain.

In nucleotides, the CDR3 is TGTGCCAGCAGCTTGGTAACTAGCGGGAGGGCCGGGGCCAAAAACATTCAGTACTTC. Translation: CASSLVTSGRAGAKNIQYF. V usage is TRBV5-6 and J usage is TRBJ2-4, with 13 bases that match TRBD2. The germline V gene encodes CDR1 SGHDT and CDR2 YYEEEE. Trimming cost V 0 bases and J 1 base; bases outside gene matches: 7. The CDR3 is made up of 19 amino acids.